This TCR beta chain was observed in a study of control samples from healthy donors and cancer patients (dated by TCRdb to about 2020). Library creation used the immunoSEQ multiplex PCR assay. TCRdb stores this immuneACCESS table with in-frame sequences only. Part of the clones is absent; in the studies checked, under half of the shortfall reflects unresolved V genes, and no reason is known for the rest. This sample gives fewer than 100,000 clones in total; roughly 86% of them show up just once. Around 10% of the sample is taken by the ten largest. The CDR3 spans 18 residues, from the cysteine through the phenylalanine. The sequence is cut down to CDR3 DNA, 54 bases in frame from base 1. Deletion took 1 base off V and 10 bases off J, with a span of 23 bases between the germline ends. CDR1 is given as MGHRA and CDR2 as YSYEKL, both from the germline V gene. Notes on this clone: Its antigen remains unidentified. No clone much larger than this one lies a single base away; base qualities are absent.

Specimen: blood. The rearrangement combines TRBV4-1 with TRBJ1-6; the D gene is perhaps TRBD1, on 6 matching bases. The receptor was derived from a woman aged 60 to 75 in good health. The nucleotide sequence reads as follows: TGCGCCAGCAGCCAAGCCCCTCTTGGGGGCTGGGAAAAATCACCCCTCCACTTT. It translates to CASSQAPLGGWEKSPLHF.